Shown below are 20 T cell receptor beta chains from a single sample sequenced in a study of T-cell reconstitution after alpha-beta-depleted transplantation in children. Construction of the TCRbeta library involved unique molecular identifiers. TCRdb recomputed calls from the PCR reads with MiXCR, one row per CDR3 protein. The sample contains about 76,000 distinct CDR3 sequences, 13% to 15% of which appear only once. The source material was PBMCs, mostly from graft donor cells, sampled 180 days after TCRalphabeta/CD19-depleted stem cell transplant. The receptors were gathered from a male patient between 2 and 9 years old who had a stem cell transplant for acute lymphoblastic leukemia, so the T cells may come from the graft donor.

In DNA form, the CDR3 reads TGTGCCAGCAGCTTAGGCCCCCCAGCGAGTAGCACAGATACGCAGTATTTT. Protein: CASSLGPPASSTDTQYF. V is TRBV7-2 and J is TRBJ2-3; no clear D gene. The CDR3 runs to 17 residues. Germline V gene data show CDR1 as SGHTA and CDR2 as FQGNSA. V lost 1 base to trimming and J lost 0 bases, with 14 bases between them. Full variable domain (remainder filled in from reference TRBV7-2 and TRBJ2-3): GAGVSQSPSNKVTEKGKDVELRCDPISGHTALYWYRQSLGQGLEFLIYFQGNSAPDKSGLPSDRFSAERTGGSVSTLTIQRTQQEDSAVYLCASSLGPPASSTDTQYFGPGTRLTVL.

V is TRBV6-5 and J is TRBJ1-1; D might be TRBD1 (5 bases). The CDR3 runs to 15 residues. Germline CDR1 and CDR2: MNHEY and SVGAGI. V was cut by 0 bases and J by 1 base, with 9 bases left in between. The CDR3 bases are TGTGCCAGCAGTTACTCGAGGGGCGGGAACACTGAAGCTTTCTTT. Translated: CASSYSRGGNTEAFF.

This clonotype was recorded a few times. The V and J genes are TRBV14 and TRBJ2-7; D call uncertain. The CDR3 spans 14 residues. The ends were cut back, 3 bases at V and 0 bases at J, with 9 bases in the middle. Germline CDR1 is SGHDN and CDR2 is FVKESK. CDR3: CASSHRAVSYEQYF. In DNA, the CDR3 is TGTGCCAGCAGCCATCGGGCAGTCTCCTACGAGCAGTACTTC. The full variable domain, its missing parts supplied by reference TRBV14 and TRBJ2-7, is EAGVTQFPSHSVIEKGQTVTLRCDPISGHDNLYWYRRVMGKEIKFLLHFVKESKQDESGMPNNRFLAERTGGTYSTLKVQPAELEDSGVYFCASSHRAVSYEQYFGPGTRLTVT.

As to this clonotype: This may come from a read error, since a much larger clone is one base off. This chain uses TRBV12-3 or TRBV12-4 with TRBJ2-2; a weak D match, TRBD2 (5 bases). This CDR3 has 17 residues. The CDR3 here is CAGSSTQVPGGTGELFF. CDR3 coding DNA: TGTGCCGGCAGTTCCACTCAGGTCCCTGGAGGCACCGGGGAGCTGTTTTTT.

This clonotype was counted only a few times. The chain uses TRBV7-2 and TRBJ2-7; D tentatively fits TRBD1 or TRBD2 (6 bases each). V lost 0 bases and J 2 bases, leaving 11 bases between the germline ends. The CDR3 runs 15 residues. Germline-derived CDR1 and CDR2 are SGHTA and FQGNSA. CDR3 nucleotide sequence: TGTGCCAGCAGCTTAGCGGGGGGCAGAACCTACGAGCAGTACTTC. Its protein is CASSLAGGRTYEQYF.

This clonotype was detected ten times or more. J is TRBJ1-2 and V is TRBV9; TRBD1 matches at 9 bases. This CDR3 has 15 amino acids. CDR1 is SGDLS and CDR2 is YYNGEE in the germline V gene. V gave up 0 bases and J gave up 5 bases; unmatched junction bases: 5. CDR3 bases: TGTGCCAGCAGCGTAGGGACAGGGGTTGAATATGGCTACACCTTC. This sequence encodes CASSVGTGVEYGYTF.

CDR3 region: CASSQGTGDWDGYTF. The CDR3 region has the DNA TGTGCCAGCAGCCAAGGGACAGGGGACTGGGATGGCTACACCTTC. The chain employs TRBV4-2 and TRBJ1-2; 9 bases fit TRBD1. After removal of 1 base from V and 6 bases from J, the junction contained 6 bases not matched to a gene. The germline V gene has CDR1 LGHNA and CDR2 YNFKEQ. CDR3 length: 15 amino acids.

This clonotype was seen a handful of times. The V gene is TRBV20-1, the J gene TRBJ1-6; D not certain. There are 15 residues in the CDR3. CDR1 and CDR2 from the germline V gene are DFQATT and SNEGSKA (reference sequence). Trimming shortened V by 2 bases and J by 9 bases, and 17 bases separated the two germline ends. CDR3 nucleotides: TGCAGTGCTAGACATGGGAGCACGGGGATTTCACCCCTCCACTTT. Residues: CSARHGSTGISPLHF.

This clonotype came up a few times. The chain couples TRBV28 to TRBJ1-4; D ambiguous. The CDR3 length is 13 residues. Germline V gives CDR1 MDHEN, CDR2 SYDVKM. Trimming removed 7 bases at V and 3 bases at J, with 9 bases between. The CDR3 sequence is CASMGSSNEKLFF. CDR3 in DNA: TGTGCCAGCATGGGATCGTCTAATGAAAAACTGTTTTTT. Combining the CDR3 with reference TRBV28 and TRBJ1-4 gives the whole variable domain DVKVTQSSRYLVKRTGEKVFLECVQDMDHENMFWYRQDPGLGLRLIYFSYDVKMKEKGDIPEGYSVSREKKERFSLILESASTNQTSMYLCASMGSSNEKLFFGSGTQLSVL.

V gene TRBV5-1 combines with J gene TRBJ1-5, with D perhaps TRBD1 (5 bases). V lost 2 bases and J lost 6, with 9 bases in between. This CDR3 comprises 13 residues. CDR1 SGHRS and CDR2 YFSETQ come from the germline V gene. The DNA for the CDR3 is TGCGCCAGCAGCTTCGGGAGGGGTCAGCCCCAGCATTTT. This translates into CASSFGRGQPQHF.

This clonotype appeared a few times. V and J are TRBV27 and TRBJ2-2, with TRBD1 identical over 11 bases. The CDR3 totals 18 residues. V was clipped by 5 bases and J by 2 bases; unmatched bases: 10. Germline CDR1 is MNHEY and CDR2 is SMNVEV (reference sequence). The CDR3 loop is CASSPIHRTGGNTGELFF. In DNA form, the CDR3 reads TGTGCCAGCAGTCCCATCCACCGGACAGGGGGCAACACCGGGGAGCTGTTTTTT.

The chain employs TRBV5-1 and TRBJ2-1; the D gene is possibly TRBD1 (6 bases). Germline assignment: CDR1 SGHRS and CDR2 YFSETQ. The V and J ends lost 1 base and 3 bases respectively, with 14 bases between them. This CDR3 is built from 16 residues. CDR3 DNA sequence: TGCGCCAGCAGCTTGTCACAGGGTAGTAGCTACAATGAGCAGTTCTTC. Translation: CASSLSQGSSYNEQFF.

This clonotype was found many times. This chain joins TRBV7-2 and TRBJ2-2; D is possibly TRBD1 (6 bases). V lost 0 bases and J 2 bases, leaving 10 bases between the germline ends. Germline loops: CDR1 SGHTA, CDR2 FQGNSA. This CDR3 has 16 amino acids. The CDR3 spells CASSLARTANTGELFF. The CDR3 bases are TGTGCCAGCAGCTTAGCCCGGACAGCCAACACCGGGGAGCTGTTTTTT.

This clonotype has more than one count but fewer than ten. The CDR3 bases are TGTGCCAGCAGCTCCCATAGACTAGCGGGGAAAGAGACCCAGTACTTC. Translated: CASSSHRLAGKETQYF. This chain connects TRBV11-2 to TRBJ2-5; 11 bases line up with TRBD2. The CDR3 extends over 16 amino acids. The V gene end was trimmed by 4 bases and the J gene end by 3 bases; junction bases not matched to a gene: 7. Germline assignment: CDR1 SGHAT and CDR2 FQNNGV.

The chain combines TRBV7-9 with TRBJ2-4; D unresolved. The CDR3 sequence is 13 residues long. CDR1 SEHNR and CDR2 FQNEAQ come from the germline V gene (reference sequence). The V gene lost 4 bases and the J gene lost 3 bases, with 7 bases spanning the gap. This CDR3 is CASSSLGKNIQYF. Written as DNA, the CDR3 is TGTGCCAGCAGCTCCCTTGGCAAAAACATTCAGTACTTC.

The CDR3 is CASRPGTGANVLTF. The DNA of the CDR3 is TGTGCCAGCAGACCGGGAACTGGGGCCAACGTCCTGACTTTC. The chain is built from TRBV12-3 or TRBV12-4 and TRBJ2-6; TRBD2 might be the D (5 bases). V was shortened by 6 bases and J by 2 bases, with 8 bases between the two germline ends. CDR3 length: 14 residues.

This chain connects TRBV19 to TRBJ2-1; D remains unclear. Per germline, CDR1 LNHDA and CDR2 SQIVND (reference sequence). V gave up 6 bases and J gave up 0 bases, with 6 bases separating them. CDR3 length: 13 residues. Here the CDR3 reads CASRSGSYNEQFF. DNA of the CDR3: TGTGCCAGTAGGTCCGGCTCCTACAATGAGCAGTTCTTC.

Many counts were recorded for this clonotype. V and J are TRBV20-1 and TRBJ2-4, with 9 bases matching TRBD1. There are 13 residues in the CDR3. V lost 7 bases, J lost 6 bases, and 7 bases stayed unmatched. From germline, CDR1 is DFQATT and CDR2 SNEGSKA (reference sequence). Here the CDR3 reads CSEWGQGGNIQYF. CDR3 coding DNA: TGCAGTGAATGGGGACAGGGTGGAAACATTCAGTACTTC.

Only a few counts were recorded for this clonotype. The chain joins TRBV10-3 to TRBJ1-1, with a tentative D call TRBD1 (6 bases). Germline-derived CDR1 and CDR2 are ENHRY and SYGVKD. With 3 bases removed from V and 0 bases from J, the gap between germline ends came to 17 bases. The length of the CDR3 is 17 residues. The CDR3 here is CAISEPRGPVMNTEAFF. As DNA, the CDR3 is TGTGCCATCAGTGAACCCAGGGGCCCTGTCATGAACACTGAAGCTTTCTTT.

This clonotype was observed a few times. The chain has TRBV9 and TRBJ2-5; D is uncertain. CDR1 and CDR2 from the germline V gene are SGDLS and YYNGEE. The CDR3 consists of 15 residues. V was clipped by 0 bases and J by 0 bases, with 9 bases between them. The CDR3 coding sequence is TGTGCCAGCAGCGTAGACGCAGAGTACCAAGAGACCCAGTACTTC. Protein sequence: CASSVDAEYQETQYF.